This entry concerns a single TCR beta chain. V was clipped by 5 bases and J by 9 bases; unmatched bases: 11. The CDR3 runs 15 residues. Germline-derived CDR1 and CDR2 are SQVTM and ANQGSEA. These data belong to a study of cytomegalovirus exposure and HLA in healthy donors. 60 Vbeta and 13 Jbeta primers were used in PCR. Sequencing used immunoSEQ multiplex PCR; TCRdb keeps in-frame clones, though not all of them. In the table there are 150,000 to 200,000 clones, around 73% of which are singletons. The chain combines TRBV29-1 with TRBJ2-1, with 12 bases aligning to TRBD2. The clonotype was recovered from a male donor in good health and CMV-seronegative. The sample was PBMCs. The CDR3 region is CSVSRLAGERGEQFF. CDR3 sequence (DNA): TGCAGCGTTTCCCGACTAGCGGGGGAAAGAGGTGAGCAGTTCTTC.